The sequence of this TCR beta chain was determined in a study of T cells expressing NK-cell markers. Study details: Sequencing of TCR beta repertoires drew on sorted CD3+CD56+NKG2C+, CD3+CD56+NKG2C- and CD3+CD56-NKG2C+ T cells. Just one sequenced donor of eight was HCMV-seronegative, while seven were seropositive.

Following a re-call of the 5' RACE reads, TCRdb has one entry per CDR3 protein and lacks DNA. The sample totals some 440,000 distinct CDR3 sequences. CDR3 length: 16 amino acids. CDR1 and CDR2 (germline): SGDLS, YYNGEE. Overall study results and limits: One observes that, in a few donors, these clonotypes were also the leading ones within the CD3+CD56-NKG2C+ fraction. In over 5 donors, dominant CD3+CD56+NKG2C+ clonotypes ranked among the top 10 CD8+ clonotypes.

Comment on this clonotype: Antigen specificity is unknown.

This chain uses TRBV9 with TRBJ2-7; the D call of TRBD2 rests on TCRdb alone, since no DNA is present to check it. The receptor was derived from a woman between 45 and 60 years old in good health. Sequences were obtained from blood T cells: a sorted CD56 or NKG2C T cell subset, CD4+ or CD8+ T cells, or bulk PBMC T cells (not recorded which). The chain's CDR3 is CASSVCSGRENYEQYF.